This TCR beta chain was identified during a study of T cells in Graves' hyperthyroidism and ophthalmopathy. As for the study in general: Peripheral blood was drawn at first diagnosis, prior to all treatment.

The CDR3 consists of 14 residues. V shed 9 bases and J 3 bases; nucleotides not matched to a gene: 7. Researchers amplified the TCR beta CDR3 regions from RNA transcripts. A set of HTBI primers served as the primers for a first-round RT-PCR of the TCR CDR3. TCRdb passed the multiplex PCR reads through MiXCR, listing each CDR3 protein once. Of 450,000 to 650,000 distinct CDR3 sequences in the sample, 17% were seen once. This TCR came from a woman between 18 and 30 years old with Graves' ophthalmopathy. The chain is built from TRBV12-3 or TRBV12-4 and TRBJ2-1, with 8 bases fitting TRBD2. Sequencing input: blood. The CDR3 DNA reads TGTGCCAGTTCGGGGGGGGGGGGCTACAATGAGCAGTTCTTC. It is translated as CASSGGGGYNEQFF.